The T cell receptor beta chain described here comes from a study of T cell responses to AZD1222 COVID-19 vaccine. Study overall: Combined were second doses at about 4 or about 12 weeks.

Germline CDR1 SGDLS, CDR2 YYNGEE. The CDR3 runs to 16 residues. The V segment lost 2 bases and the J segment 3 bases; nucleotides outside the gene matches: 8. Findings and caveats of the study: Seropositivity was recorded at baseline in only six AZD1222 recipients. The study found vaccine-associated CD4 TCRs spanning spike, dominant at 160-218 and 743-854.

Method: immunoSEQ multiplex PCR; TCRdb's copy keeps in-frame clones and lacks some. The sample yields over 55,000 clones, roughly 84% seen once. Details on this clone: Antigen: not known.

The V gene is TRBV9, the J gene TRBJ1-3; TRBD1 aligns across 7 bases. This receptor was identified in an adult in good health. Sequencing used peripheral blood, obtained on day 0 of AZD1222 vaccination. As DNA, the CDR3 is TGTGCCAGCAGCGTGGAACCAGGGGGAAGTGGAAACACCATATATTTT. Translation: CASSVEPGGSGNTIYF.